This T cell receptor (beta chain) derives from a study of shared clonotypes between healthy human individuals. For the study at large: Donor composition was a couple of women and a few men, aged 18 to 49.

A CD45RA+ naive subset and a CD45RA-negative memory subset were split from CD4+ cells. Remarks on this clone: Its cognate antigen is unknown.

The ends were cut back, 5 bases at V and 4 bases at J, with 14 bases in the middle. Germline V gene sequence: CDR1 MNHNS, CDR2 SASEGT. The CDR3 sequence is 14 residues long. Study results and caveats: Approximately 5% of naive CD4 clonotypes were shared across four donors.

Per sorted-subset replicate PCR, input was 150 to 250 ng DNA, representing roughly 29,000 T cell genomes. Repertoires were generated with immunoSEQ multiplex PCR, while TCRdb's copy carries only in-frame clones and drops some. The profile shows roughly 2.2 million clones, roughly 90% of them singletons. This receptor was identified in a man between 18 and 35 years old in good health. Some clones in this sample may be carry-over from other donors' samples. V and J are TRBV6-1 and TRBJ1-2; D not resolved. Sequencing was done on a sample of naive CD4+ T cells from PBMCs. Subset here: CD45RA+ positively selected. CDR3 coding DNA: TGTGCCAGCAGTCCCGGGCCTCGGGGCTATGGCTACACCTTC. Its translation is CASSPGPRGYGYTF.